The sequence of this T cell receptor (beta chain) was determined in a study of shared clonotypes between healthy human individuals. This clone was seen only once. Some clones are missing from TCRdb's copy, which holds only in-frame ones; the method was immunoSEQ multiplex PCR. This sample carries around 700,000 clones, 72% of them seen once, and the ten largest clones take about 1.7%. The sequence was collected from a woman in her thirties in good health. The sequencing sample was made of memory CD4+ T cells sorted from blood. Subset meaning: CD45RA-negative fraction.

The CDR3, as DNA: TGCAGCGTCTGGGGACTAGCGGGACAAGAGACCCAGTACTTC. Translating gives CSVWGLAGQETQYF. The chain joins TRBV29-1 to TRBJ2-5; 13 nucleotides match TRBD2. Germline lookup yields CDR1 SQVTM and CDR2 ANQGSEA. This CDR3 comprises 14 residues. Losses at the gene ends were 6 bases for V and 2 bases for J; bases not matched to a gene: 3. Supplemented by reference TRBV29-1 and TRBJ2-5, the full variable domain reads SAVISQKPSRDICQRGTSLTIQCQVDSQVTMMFWYRQQPGQSLTLIATANQGSEATYESGFVIDKFPISRPNLTFSTLTVSNMSPEDSSIYLCSVWGLAGQETQYFGPGTRLLVL.